Listed below are T cell receptor beta chains from one sample, sequenced in a study of blood T cell repertoires in COVID-19. Profiling relied on immunoSEQ multiplex PCR, and the TCRdb table lists in-frame clones only, not all of them. The table includes approximately 500,000 clones, 80% to 90% detected once. The sequenced sample was peripheral blood. These receptors all come from a human donor in a cohort sampled during active COVID-19. Each CDR3 is given without its conserved first and last residue.

V gene	J gene	CDR3 protein
TRBV7-2	TRBJ2-7	ASSSGKGLPYEQY
TRBV7-8	TRBJ2-1	ASSSRLAGVVEQF
TRBV7-7	TRBJ2-2	ASSLEGGISGGELF
TRBV6-5	TRBJ2-1	ASSSRAPDSNEQF
TRBV30	TRBJ1-6	AYVSSYNSPLH
TRBV13	TRBJ2-3	ASSLRLAGGPTDTQY
TRBV18	TRBJ2-1	ASSSQGVSNNEQF
TRBV29-1	TRBJ1-6	SVLRDRESPLH
TRBV13	TRBJ1-3	ASSFGVRGNTIY
TRBV5-1	TRBJ2-7	ASSSQEAYEQY
TRBV7-2	TRBJ2-1	ASSANRGSHNEQF
TRBV24-1	TRBJ2-1	ATSDSSSGSTYNEQF
TRBV7-8	TRBJ2-2	ASSFFGQASPGELF
TRBV7-8	TRBJ2-1	ASSRSGTSNNEQF
TRBV7-2	TRBJ2-1	ASKRSYNEQF
TRBV30	TRBJ1-1	AFLATGGAF
TRBV5-1	TRBJ2-2	ASSLAGGLIVIGELF
TRBV7-2	TRBJ1-3	ASSLLPSSGNTIY
TRBV5-8	TRBJ1-5	ASSLQAQH
TRBV4-1	TRBJ2-5	ASSPYGTSGGLQETQY
TRBV29-1	TRBJ2-2	SVPGGGTGELF
TRBV6-5	TRBJ1-1	ASSYSQGNTEAF
TRBV3-1/TRBV3-2	TRBJ2-1	ASSPAGLVINNEQF
TRBV7-2	TRBJ1-1	ASSLYRETEAF
TRBV7-9	TRBJ2-3	ASSGSGSSDTQY
TRBV10-3	TRBJ2-1	AIGTGGGIEQF
TRBV5-1	TRBJ2-5	ASSLPGTGGSETQY
TRBV7-9	TRBJ2-3	ASSYSGSVGDTQY
TRBV6-5	TRBJ2-7	ASSSQTQTRPEQY
TRBV7-2	TRBJ2-7	ASSLGTTISYEQY
TRBV7-3	TRBJ2-5	ASSPGLARGETQY
TRBV10-3	TRBJ2-3	AISAGGSTDTQY
TRBV15	TRBJ1-1	ATSPGQANTEAF
TRBV6-4	TRBJ2-1	ASSDSLAGGRKEQF
TRBV5-4	TRBJ2-7	ASSLRAPGQGPYEQY
TRBV5-6	TRBJ2-7	ASSLLNSYSYEQY
TRBV19	TRBJ1-5	ASRPQGKGNQPQH
TRBV19	TRBJ1-3	ASSPYRTGGRSVSGNTIY
TRBV21-1	TRBJ2-7	ASKTAKYEQY
TRBV27	TRBJ2-1	ASADIYNEQF
TRBV7-8	TRBJ1-6	ASTRSGSYNSPLH
TRBV19	TRBJ2-5	ASSPGGRASKETQY
TRBV7-9	TRBJ2-2	ASSLETGSNTGELF
TRBV7-9	TRBJ2-7	ASSLGGVRPFEQY
TRBV15	TRBJ2-7	ATSRELGASGQGEQY
TRBV3-1/TRBV3-2	TRBJ2-2	ASSPYGSTGELF
TRBV11-2	TRBJ1-1	ASRPTAAVNTEAF
TRBV9	TRBJ2-1	ASSVVGGRAAEEQF
TRBV5-8	TRBJ2-5	ASSRLAGSSETQY
TRBV20-1	TRBJ1-5	SASQAGGNQPQH